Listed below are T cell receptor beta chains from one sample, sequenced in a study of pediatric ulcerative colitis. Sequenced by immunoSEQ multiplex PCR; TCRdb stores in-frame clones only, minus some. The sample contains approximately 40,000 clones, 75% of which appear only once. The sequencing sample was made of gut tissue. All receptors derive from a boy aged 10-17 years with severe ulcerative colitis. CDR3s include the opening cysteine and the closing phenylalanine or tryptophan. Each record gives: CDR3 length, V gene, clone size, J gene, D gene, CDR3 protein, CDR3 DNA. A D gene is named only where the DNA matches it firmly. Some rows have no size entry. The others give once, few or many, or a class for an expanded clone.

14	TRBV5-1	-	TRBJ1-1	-	CASSPGGLGTEAFF	TGCGCCAGCAGCCCCGGCGGGCTGGGGACTGAAGCTTTCTTT
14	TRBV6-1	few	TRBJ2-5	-	CASSRASGKETQYF	TGTGCCAGCAGTAGGGCCTCCGGGAAAGAGACCCAGTACTTC
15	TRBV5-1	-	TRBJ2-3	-	CASSSRQAGTDTQYF	TGCGCCAGCAGCTCTAGACAGGCCGGCACAGATACGCAGTATTTT
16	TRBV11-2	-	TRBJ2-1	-	CASSPQEWGGLNEQFF	TGTGCCAGCAGCCCCCAGGAGTGGGGGGGCCTAAATGAGCAGTTCTTC
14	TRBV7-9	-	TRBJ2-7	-	CASSLSRDTRGWDF	TGTGCCAGCAGCCTATCCCGGGACACCCGAGGTTGGGACTTC
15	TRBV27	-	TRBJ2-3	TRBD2	CASSSRTSSTDTQYF	TGTGCCAGCAGCTCTCGGACTAGCAGCACAGATACGCAGTATTTT
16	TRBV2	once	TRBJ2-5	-	CASSEAGGALSETQYF	TGTGCCAGCAGTGAAGCGGGGGGGGCCTTGTCGGAGACCCAGTACTTC
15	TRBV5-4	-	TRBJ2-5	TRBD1	CASSSGRDSQETQYF	TGTGCCAGCAGCTCCGGCCGGGACAGCCAAGAGACCCAGTACTTC
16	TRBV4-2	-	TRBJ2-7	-	CASSQASGGASYEQYF	TGTGCCAGCAGCCAAGCTAGTGGGGGGGCTTCCTACGAGCAGTACTTC
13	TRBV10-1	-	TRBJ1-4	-	CASSVRRGEKLFF	TGCGCCAGCAGTGTAAGAAGGGGAGAAAAACTGTTTTTT
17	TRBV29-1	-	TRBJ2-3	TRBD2	CSVIKLAGRSSTDTQYF	TGCAGCGTTATTAAACTAGCGGGGCGATCTAGCACAGATACGCAGTATTTT
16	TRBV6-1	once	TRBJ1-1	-	CASSEGVAGSYTEAFF	TGTGCCAGCAGTGAAGGGGTAGCAGGCTCCTACACTGAAGCTTTCTTT
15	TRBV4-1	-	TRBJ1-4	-	CASSQGFTTNEKLFF	TGCGCCAGCAGCCAAGGGTTTACAACTAATGAAAAACTGTTTTTT
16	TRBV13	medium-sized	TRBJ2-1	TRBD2	CASSSRLAGQYNEQFF	TGTGCCAGCAGCTCCCGCCTAGCGGGGCAGTACAATGAGCAGTTCTTC
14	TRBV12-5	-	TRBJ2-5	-	CASGWALSKETQYF	TGTGCTAGTGGTTGGGCCCTTAGTAAAGAGACCCAGTACTTC
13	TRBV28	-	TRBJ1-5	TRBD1	CASSGTGVGPQHF	TGTGCCAGCTCCGGGACAGGGGTGGGGCCCCAGCATTTT
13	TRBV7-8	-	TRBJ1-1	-	CASSLVVNTEAFF	TGTGCCAGCAGCTTAGTTGTTAACACTGAAGCTTTCTTT
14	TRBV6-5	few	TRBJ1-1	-	CASRFREESTEAFF	TGTGCCAGCAGATTCAGGGAGGAGAGCACTGAAGCTTTCTTT
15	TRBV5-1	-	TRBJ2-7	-	CASSLTRTGTYEQYF	TGCGCCAGCAGCTTGACGCGGACGGGAACCTACGAGCAGTACTTC
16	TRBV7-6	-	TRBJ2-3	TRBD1	CASSSSQGVFADTQYF	TGTGCCAGCAGCTCCTCCCAGGGGGTGTTCGCAGATACGCAGTATTTT
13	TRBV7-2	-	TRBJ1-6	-	CASSPRSPAPLHF	TGTGCCAGCAGCCCGCGTTCGCCGGCACCCCTCCACTTT
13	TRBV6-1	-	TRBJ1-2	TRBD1	CASSEGGQLGYTF	TGTGCCAGCAGTGAAGGGGGACAGCTTGGCTACACCTTC
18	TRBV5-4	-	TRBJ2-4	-	CASSWEVTGTEAKNIQYF	TGTGCCAGCAGCTGGGAGGTTACGGGGACGGAAGCCAAAAACATTCAGTACTTC
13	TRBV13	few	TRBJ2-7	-	CASSQDGTYEQYF	TGTGCCAGCAGCCAGGACGGGACCTACGAGCAGTACTTC
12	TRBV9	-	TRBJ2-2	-	CASVGHTGELFF	TGTGCCAGCGTCGGGCACACCGGGGAGCTGTTTTTT
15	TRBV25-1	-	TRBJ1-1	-	CASSESGRLNTEAFF	TGTGCCAGCAGTGAATCGGGTAGATTGAACACTGAAGCTTTCTTT